Sequencing of this T cell receptor beta chain was carried out in a study of blood T cell repertoires in COVID-19 (dated by TCRdb to 2018 to 2021). For the study in its entirety: Collaborator samples came from the United States, Italy and Spain and covered acute and convalescent phases of COVID-19. The prospective study material was composed of cDNA or gDNA derived from T cells, B-cell-depleted T cells, or PBMCs. Deeply sampled blood TCRbeta repertoires from subjects exposed to, actively infected with, or recovered from COVID-19 were included in the dataset. The repertoires were made available in a free public database intended to serve as a resource for research on the immune response to SARS-CoV-2. Samples were obtained from the ongoing ImmuneRACE study (first 160 participants) and from some 1,200 subjects provided by 6 global collaborators. The sample metadata nearly always contained a de-identified subject ID, COVID-19 status, age in years and sex. Where available, HLA class I and class II types were taken from metadata supplied by the sample provider and were not determined by assay-based typing. Overall results and qualifications from the work: How much clinical and demographic metadata was included differed by source and by participant, and the metadata was provided uncurated.

Sequences DFQATT (CDR1) and SNEGSKA (CDR2) are obtained from the germline V gene (reference sequence). Trimming leaves V shorter by 5 bases and J shorter by 14 bases, with the junction holding 8 bases beyond the gene matches. The CDR3 runs 11 amino acids, cysteine and phenylalanine included. Only the CDR3 part of the read is kept: 33 bases, read in frame from the first base. TCRbeta CDR3 regions were amplified from genomic DNA using the immunoSEQ Assay, a bias-controlled multiplex PCR. Per the source publication's procedure: The number of nucleated cells in each sample was estimated by amplification of reference gene primers within the assay. To quantify the absolute abundance of each unique TCRbeta CDR3 rearrangement, sequence reads were collapsed and filtered. For each sample, productive Simpson clonality was calculated by taking the square root of Simpson's diversity index across productive rearrangements. TCRdb obtained this table from immuneACCESS and retained in-frame rearrangements with V and J assigned. These tables miss some clones; where compared with another copy, unresolved V genes account for less than half of the shortfall, and the remainder is unexplained. From that table come the V and J calls and clone size; the DNA was used to work out D and trimming. This sample lists roughly 320,000 clones; approximately 85% were detected once. The leading ten clones occupy just over 7% of the sample.

Each collaborating institution followed its own protocols to collect whole blood in K2EDTA tubes. For TCRbeta analysis, collaborators shipped samples as frozen whole blood, isolated PBMCs, or DNA extracted from either of those sample types. This clone was observed once. Which antigen it targets is not known. No base quality information exists; no much larger clone differs at one position. The sequence links TRBV20-1 to TRBJ1-3, with 8 bases in between that match TRBD1. Source material: peripheral blood. The clonotype originates from a human donor in a cohort sampled during active COVID-19. In nucleotides, the sequence is TGCAGTGCTGCCAAATTGGACAGGGTATATTTT. Its protein product is CSAAKLDRVYF.